These 17 T cell receptor beta chains originate from one sample sequenced in a study of blood T cell repertoires in COVID-19. Sequenced by immunoSEQ multiplex PCR; TCRdb stores in-frame clones only, minus some. The data hold over 350,000 clones, with approximately 89% observed a single time. The material sequenced was PBMCs or T cells enriched from blood (not recorded which). The receptors here all came from a woman aged 40 to 50 who had been exposed to COVID-19.

J is TRBJ1-2 and V is TRBV5-5, with D possibly TRBD1 on 5 matching bases. Germline V CDR1 and CDR2: SGHKS, YYEKEE (reference sequence). V was clipped by 6 bases and J by 0 bases, with 12 bases between them. The CDR3 has 14 amino acids. CDR3 protein: CASILGGANYGYTF. CDR3 sequence (DNA): TGTGCCAGCATCCTTGGAGGGGCTAACTATGGCTACACCTTC.

The chain employs TRBV19 and TRBJ2-7; TRBD2 matches 8 bases. Germline V CDR1 and CDR2: LNHDA, SQIVND (reference sequence). CDR3 length equals 15 residues. V lost 5 bases to trimming and J lost 0 bases; unmatched junction nucleotides: 6. The DNA for the CDR3 is TGTGCCAGTAGTCCGACTAGCGATAGCTCCTACGAGCAGTACTTC. As protein: CASSPTSDSSYEQYF.

The V call is TRBV10-1, the J call TRBJ1-1; D unresolved. Germline loops: CDR1 WNHNN, CDR2 SYGVQD (reference sequence). This CDR3 has 13 amino acids. Trimming pared 1 base from V and 5 bases from J, leaving 8 bases between. The CDR3 spells CASSELPETEAFF. The CDR3 DNA follows: TGCGCCAGCAGTGAGTTACCGGAGACTGAAGCTTTCTTT.

V gene TRBV6-4 combines with J gene TRBJ2-3, with D maybe TRBD2 (6 bases). Trimming took off 2 bases at V and 0 bases at J, with 6 bases between the two ends. This CDR3 has 14 amino acids. Looked up from germline, CDR1 is MRHNA and CDR2 is SNTAGT. CDR3 nucleotides: TGTGCCAGCAGTGACGGGACTAGCACAGATACGCAGTATTTT. Translated, it gives CASSDGTSTDTQYF.

The chain links TRBV7-9 to TRBJ2-1, with 13 bases lining up with TRBD2. After removal of 5 bases from V and 4 bases from J, the junction contained 5 bases not matched to a gene. The length of the CDR3 is 16 residues. CDR1 and CDR2 from the germline V gene are SEHNR and FQNEAQ (reference sequence). CDR3 amino acids: CASSRGLAGPYNEQFF. The CDR3 DNA reads TGTGCCAGCAGCCGGGGACTAGCGGGACCTTACAATGAGCAGTTCTTC.

The chain employs TRBV28 and TRBJ1-1; D is uncertain. Germline V CDR1 and CDR2: MDHEN, SYDVKM. V dropped 2 bases and J dropped 6 bases, with 7 bases sitting between them. This CDR3 has 12 residues. Here the CDR3 DNA reads TGTGCCAGCAGTTTAGGGAGGCCTGAAGCTTTCTTT. Its translation: CASSLGRPEAFF. The variable domain in full, completed from reference TRBV28 and TRBJ1-1, reads DVKVTQSSRYLVKRTGEKVFLECVQDMDHENMFWYRQDPGLGLRLIYFSYDVKMKEKGDIPEGYSVSREKKERFSLILESASTNQTSMYLCASSLGRPEAFFGQGTRLTVV.

This clone was seen just once. The gene calls are TRBV6-5 and TRBJ1-1; possibly TRBD1 for D (6 bases). Germline CDR1 is MNHEY and CDR2 is SVGAGI. The V and J ends lost 5 bases and 12 bases respectively, with 19 bases between them. This CDR3 region has 13 residues. As DNA, the CDR3 is TGTGCCAGCAGTAAGGACAGCGCTGGAGCGTCTTTCTTT. Amino acid sequence: CASSKDSAGASFF.

The chain uses TRBV28 and TRBJ1-2; 8 bases fit TRBD1. V shed 6 bases, J shed 0 bases, and the junction held 6 bases outside the gene matches. Germline CDR1 reads MDHEN; CDR2 reads SYDVKM. The CDR3 is made up of 15 amino acids. CDR3 sequence reads: CASRNRQGPNYGYTF. In DNA form, the CDR3 reads TGTGCCAGCAGAAATCGACAGGGGCCTAACTATGGCTACACCTTC.

The V and J genes are TRBV28 and TRBJ1-4; 8 bases are a match to TRBD1. J lost 8 bases, V lost 2 bases, and 7 bases had no gene match. CDR1 is MDHEN and CDR2 is SYDVKM in the germline V gene. The CDR3 extends over 15 amino acids. The CDR3 spells CASSLADRGREKLFF. The CDR3 DNA reads as TGTGCCAGCAGTTTAGCCGACAGGGGTCGAGAAAAACTGTTTTTT.

The chain recombines TRBV7-9 with TRBJ2-5; TRBD2 matches at 10 bases. Trimming took 5 bases from V and 1 from J; bases not matched to a gene: 10. Germline lookup yields CDR1 SEHNR and CDR2 FQNEAQ (reference sequence). The CDR3 has 17 residues. The CDR3 is CASSPSWASGGQETQYF. CDR3 DNA: TGTGCCAGCAGCCCAAGTTGGGCTAGCGGGGGCCAAGAGACCCAGTACTTC.

The gene calls are TRBV5-4 and TRBJ2-5, with D tentatively TRBD1 (5 bases). CDR1 SGHNT and CDR2 YYREEE come from the germline V gene (reference sequence). V gave up 0 bases and J gave up 7 bases, with 10 bases separating them. CDR3 length: 13 amino acids. The CDR3 DNA reads TGTGCCAGCAGCTTGGCAGGTCAGGGGACCCAGTACTTC. It is translated as CASSLAGQGTQYF.

J is TRBJ2-2 and V is TRBV7-8; 12 positions agree with TRBD1. Trimming took 5 bases from V and 5 from J; bases not matched to a gene: 3. The CDR3 extends over 15 amino acids. Looked up from germline, CDR1 is SGHVS and CDR2 is FQNEAQ. This chain's CDR3 is CASSTGQGATGELFF. CDR3 nucleotides: TGTGCCAGCAGCACGGGACAGGGGGCTACCGGGGAGCTGTTTTTT. Full variable domain (outside the CDR3, taken from reference TRBV7-8 and TRBJ2-2): GAGVSQSPRYKVAKRGQDVALRCDPISGHVSLFWYQQALGQGPEFLTYFQNEAQLDKSGLPSDRFFAERPEGSVSTLKIQRTQQEDSAVYLCASSTGQGATGELFFGEGSRLTVL.

The V gene is TRBV9, the J gene TRBJ1-1; maybe TRBD1 (6 bases). Between the trimmed V and J ends, which lost 0 bases and 3 bases, there was a span of 18 bases. This CDR3 comprises 17 residues. Looked up from germline, CDR1 is SGDLS and CDR2 is YYNGEE. CDR3 region: CASSVALQGIRDTEAFF. The CDR3 bases are TGTGCCAGCAGCGTAGCGTTACAGGGTATTCGGGACACTGAAGCTTTCTTT.

V is TRBV3-1 (or the pseudogene TRBV3-2) and J is TRBJ1-2; possibly TRBD1 for D (5 bases). The CDR3 has 14 residues. The germline CDR1 and CDR2 sequences are LGHDT and YNNKEL (reference sequence). Trimming removed 4 bases at V and 3 bases at J, with 12 bases between. The CDR3: CASSRLAGDYGYTF. The CDR3 DNA is TGTGCCAGCAGCCGCCTGGCGGGGGACTATGGCTACACCTTC.

The chain links TRBV5-8 to TRBJ2-1, with 7 bases that match TRBD1. Germline CDR1 reads SGHTS; CDR2 reads YDEGEE. CDR3 length: 13 residues. The ends lost 2 bases at V and 12 bases at J; junction bases unmatched: 8. The CDR3 DNA is TGTGCCAGCAGCTTTGCCCGACAGGGAACGCAGTTCTTC. Protein product: CASSFARQGTQFF.

This CDR3 reads CATSRGRAANIQYF. The CDR3 DNA follows: TGTGCCACCAGCAGGGGCAGGGCAGCAAACATTCAGTACTTC. The V and J genes are TRBV15 and TRBJ2-4; possibly TRBD1 for D (5 bases). Germline V lookup: CDR1 LNHNV, CDR2 YYDKDF (reference sequence). This CDR3 has 14 amino acids. V shed 3 bases and J shed 6 bases, with 12 bases lying between them.

V usage is TRBV5-1 and J usage is TRBJ2-2; 7 bases fit TRBD2. This CDR3 is built from 14 residues. With 4 bases clipped from V and 9 bases from J, the junction kept 9 bases outside the gene matches. The germline V gene has CDR1 SGHRS and CDR2 YFSETQ. The CDR3, as DNA: TGCGCCAGCAGCCTGACTAGCACCGGGAGGGAGCTGTTTTTT. Protein: CASSLTSTGRELFF.